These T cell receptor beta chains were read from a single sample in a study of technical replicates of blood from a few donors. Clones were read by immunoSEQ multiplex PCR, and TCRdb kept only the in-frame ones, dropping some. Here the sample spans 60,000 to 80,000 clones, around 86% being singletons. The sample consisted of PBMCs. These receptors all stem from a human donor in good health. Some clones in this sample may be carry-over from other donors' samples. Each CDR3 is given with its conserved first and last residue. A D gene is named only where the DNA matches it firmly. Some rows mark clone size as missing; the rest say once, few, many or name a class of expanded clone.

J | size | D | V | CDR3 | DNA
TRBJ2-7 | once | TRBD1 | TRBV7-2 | CASSLGADRAYEQYF | TGTGCCAGCAGCTTAGGGGCGGACAGGGCCTACGAGCAGTACTTC
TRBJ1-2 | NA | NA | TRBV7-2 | CASSFYVESGYTF | TGTGCCAGCAGCTTTTACGTCGAGAGCGGCTACACCTTC
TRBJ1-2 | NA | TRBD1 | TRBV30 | CAWSVDRAGGYTF | TGTGCCTGGAGTGTAGACAGGGCAGGGGGCTACACCTTC
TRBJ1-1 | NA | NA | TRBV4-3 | CASSQQENTEAFF | TGCGCCAGCAGCCAACAGGAGAACACTGAAGCTTTCTTT
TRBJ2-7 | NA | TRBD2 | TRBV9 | CASSDNMASGVYEQYF | TGTGCCAGCAGCGATAACATGGCTAGCGGGGTTTACGAGCAGTACTTC
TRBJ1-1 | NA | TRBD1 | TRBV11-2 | CASSPRGFTDTEAFF | TGTGCCAGCAGCCCCAGGGGGTTTACGGACACTGAAGCTTTCTTT
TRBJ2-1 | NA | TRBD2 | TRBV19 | CASSIRSSGRGDEQFF | TGTGCCAGTAGTATCCGTTCTAGCGGGAGGGGCGATGAGCAGTTCTTC
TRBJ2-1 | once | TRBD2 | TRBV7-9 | CASSLAGTSGSWDEQFF | TGTGCCAGCAGCTTAGCCGGGACTAGCGGGAGTTGGGATGAGCAGTTCTTC
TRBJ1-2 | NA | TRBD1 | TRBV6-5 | CASSYLTRDRSRYTF | TGTGCCAGCAGTTACCTGACGAGGGACAGGTCTCGCTACACCTTC
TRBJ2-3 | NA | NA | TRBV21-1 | CASSWYRGPSTDTQYF | TGTGCCAGCAGTTGGTACAGGGGGCCTAGCACAGATACGCAGTATTTT
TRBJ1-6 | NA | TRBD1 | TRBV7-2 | CASSSDGQGSAPLHF | TGTGCCAGCAGCTCGGACGGACAGGGATCTGCACCCCTCCACTTT